These T cell receptor beta chains were read from a single sample in a study of T cell responses to AZD1222 COVID-19 vaccine. Produced via immunoSEQ multiplex PCR; TCRdb's table is partial and in-frame only. The sample contains about 140,000 clones, 91% of which appear only once. The sequenced sample was peripheral blood, obtained 28 days after the second dose of the MenACWY control vaccine. These receptors were taken from an adult who received the MenACWY meningococcal vaccine as a control. The CDR3 runs from the conserved cysteine through the conserved F or W. The D gene is left open where the match is weak. Clone size appears in some rows only: once, few, many, or a class for an expanded clone.

abundance: NA; d_gene: TRBD1; v_gene: TRBV7-9; j_gene: TRBJ2-5; CDR3nt: TGTGCCAGCAGCCCCGGACAGGGTCCAGAGACCCAGTACTTC; CDR3aa: CASSPGQGPETQYF
abundance: NA; d_gene: TRBD2; v_gene: TRBV11-2; j_gene: TRBJ2-5; CDR3nt: TGTGCCAGCAGCTTAGGGACTAGCGGACAAGAGACCCAGTACTTC; CDR3aa: CASSLGTSGQETQYF
abundance: NA; d_gene: NA; v_gene: TRBV19; j_gene: TRBJ2-2; CDR3nt: TGTGCCAGTAGTGCAAGACAAACCGGGGAGCTGTTTTTT; CDR3aa: CASSARQTGELFF
abundance: once; d_gene: NA; v_gene: TRBV19; j_gene: TRBJ2-5; CDR3nt: TGTGCCAGTCGAGTTGACGGGGAAGAGACCCAGTACTTC; CDR3aa: CASRVDGEETQYF
abundance: NA; d_gene: TRBD2; v_gene: TRBV19; j_gene: TRBJ2-1; CDR3nt: TGTGCCAGTAGTATGACCGGGACTAGCGGGGCCCATCGGGGGAATGAGCAGTTCTTC; CDR3aa: CASSMTGTSGAHRGNEQFF
abundance: NA; d_gene: NA; v_gene: TRBV19; j_gene: TRBJ2-5; CDR3nt: TGTGCCAGTAGTAGGGCGGTTAGGGAGACCCAGTACTTC; CDR3aa: CASSRAVRETQYF
abundance: NA; d_gene: NA; v_gene: TRBV5-1; j_gene: TRBJ2-7; CDR3nt: TGCGCCAGCAGCCTTTCGGCAGGGCGGGAGCAGTACTTC; CDR3aa: CASSLSAGREQYF
abundance: once; d_gene: NA; v_gene: TRBV7-8; j_gene: TRBJ2-5; CDR3nt: TGTGCCAGCAGCTTTCAACTAGAGACCCAGTACTTC; CDR3aa: CASSFQLETQYF
abundance: NA; d_gene: TRBD2; v_gene: TRBV18; j_gene: TRBJ2-7; CDR3nt: TGTGCCAGCTCACTGGGGGTACCGGGACTAGTATCCGTCCACGAGCAGTACTTC; CDR3aa: CASSLGVPGLVSVHEQYF
abundance: NA; d_gene: TRBD2; v_gene: TRBV4-3; j_gene: TRBJ2-5; CDR3nt: TGCGCCAGCAGCCAAGCCATAGCGGGGGGCGCTGAGCAAGAGACCCAGTACTTC; CDR3aa: CASSQAIAGGAEQETQYF
abundance: NA; d_gene: NA; v_gene: TRBV19; j_gene: TRBJ1-3; CDR3nt: TGTGCCAGTACCACTACAGGGCTGGGCGGAAACACCATATATTTT; CDR3aa: CASTTTGLGGNTIYF
abundance: NA; d_gene: NA; v_gene: TRBV2; j_gene: TRBJ1-1; CDR3nt: TGTGCCCGCTCACCAAGAGGGGGTGTAGCTTTCTTT; CDR3aa: CARSPRGGVAFF
abundance: once; d_gene: TRBD1; v_gene: TRBV27; j_gene: TRBJ1-3; CDR3nt: TGTGCCAGCAGTCCCGACGGACAGGGGTTCTCTGGAAACACCATATATTTT; CDR3aa: CASSPDGQGFSGNTIYF
abundance: NA; d_gene: TRBD2; v_gene: TRBV9; j_gene: TRBJ2-1; CDR3nt: TGTGCCAGCAGCGCCGGGACTAGCGGGGGGTCATTCTACAATGAGCAGTTCTTC; CDR3aa: CASSAGTSGGSFYNEQFF
abundance: NA; d_gene: NA; v_gene: TRBV15; j_gene: TRBJ1-2; CDR3nt: TGTGCCACCAGCAGAGATTTGGTAGAGGTGGCAGGGGATGGCTACACCTTC; CDR3aa: CATSRDLVEVAGDGYTF
abundance: NA; d_gene: NA; v_gene: TRBV18; j_gene: TRBJ1-6; CDR3nt: TGTGCCAGCTCACCCCGCAGGGATAATTCACCCCTCCACTTT; CDR3aa: CASSPRRDNSPLHF
abundance: once; d_gene: NA; v_gene: TRBV14; j_gene: TRBJ2-1; CDR3nt: TGTGCCAGCGGCCCACTCGCCAATGAGCAGTTCTTC; CDR3aa: CASGPLANEQFF
abundance: NA; d_gene: TRBD1; v_gene: TRBV7-9; j_gene: TRBJ1-2; CDR3nt: TGTGCCAGTGACAGGGACCATGGCTACACCTTC; CDR3aa: CASDRDHGYTF
abundance: NA; d_gene: TRBD1; v_gene: TRBV5-3; j_gene: TRBJ2-4; CDR3nt: TGTGCCAGAAGTCGGGACAGGTCGGTAGCCAAAAACATTCAGTACTTC; CDR3aa: CARSRDRSVAKNIQYF
abundance: NA; d_gene: NA; v_gene: TRBV9; j_gene: TRBJ1-3; CDR3nt: TGTGCCAGCAGCGTAGCTACGCAGGGAAAAGGAAACACCATATATTTT; CDR3aa: CASSVATQGKGNTIYF
abundance: NA; d_gene: TRBD2; v_gene: TRBV11-1; j_gene: TRBJ2-7; CDR3nt: TGTGCCAGCAGCTTCGGACTAGCGGAATCCTACGAGCAGTACTTC; CDR3aa: CASSFGLAESYEQYF
abundance: NA; d_gene: NA; v_gene: TRBV19; j_gene: TRBJ2-7; CDR3nt: TGTGCCAGTAGTATAGGCCCCGGAACCTTCTCCTACGAGCAGTACTTC; CDR3aa: CASSIGPGTFSYEQYF
abundance: NA; d_gene: NA; v_gene: TRBV6-5; j_gene: TRBJ2-3; CDR3nt: TGTGCCATAAGGGAGGGGGCGCAGACAGATACGCAGTATTTT; CDR3aa: CAIREGAQTDTQYF
abundance: NA; d_gene: NA; v_gene: TRBV12-3/TRBV12-4; j_gene: TRBJ2-1; CDR3nt: TGTGCCAGCAGCCTGGACAGATCCGGCGAGCAGTTCTTC; CDR3aa: CASSLDRSGEQFF
abundance: NA; d_gene: TRBD2; v_gene: TRBV7-2; j_gene: TRBJ2-1; CDR3nt: TGTGCCAGCAGCTCGGACCCTGGGGCCGGGACTAGCGGGGTTGAGCAGTTCTTC; CDR3aa: CASSSDPGAGTSGVEQFF
abundance: NA; d_gene: TRBD2; v_gene: TRBV14; j_gene: TRBJ2-7; CDR3nt: TGTGCCAGCAGCATCCGGACTAGCGGCGAGCAGTACTTC; CDR3aa: CASSIRTSGEQYF
abundance: NA; d_gene: TRBD2; v_gene: TRBV3-1/TRBV3-2; j_gene: TRBJ2-1; CDR3nt: TGTGCCAGCAGCCCCAAGGGACTAGCGAACAATGAGCAGTTCTTC; CDR3aa: CASSPKGLANNEQFF
abundance: NA; d_gene: NA; v_gene: TRBV6-5; j_gene: TRBJ1-1; CDR3nt: TGTGCCAGCAGTTACTCGCAGGGCTCAGAGACTGAAGCTTTCTTT; CDR3aa: CASSYSQGSETEAFF
abundance: NA; d_gene: NA; v_gene: TRBV6-5; j_gene: TRBJ1-1; CDR3nt: TGTGCCAGCAGTTACAGGGCAACGGTCATGAACACTGAAGCTTTCTTT; CDR3aa: CASSYRATVMNTEAFF
abundance: once; d_gene: TRBD2; v_gene: TRBV19; j_gene: TRBJ2-2; CDR3nt: TGTGCCAGTAGTATCTCAGGGAGGGCCGGGGAGCTGTTTTTT; CDR3aa: CASSISGRAGELFF
abundance: NA; d_gene: NA; v_gene: TRBV28; j_gene: TRBJ1-5; CDR3nt: TGTGCCAGCAGTTACGGGGGCTGGGGAAATCAGCCCCAGCATTTT; CDR3aa: CASSYGGWGNQPQHF
abundance: NA; d_gene: NA; v_gene: TRBV19; j_gene: TRBJ1-2; CDR3nt: TGTGCCAGTAGTATCAACAGGAATGAGGGCTATGGCTACACCTTC; CDR3aa: CASSINRNEGYGYTF
abundance: once; d_gene: NA; v_gene: TRBV7-9; j_gene: TRBJ2-6; CDR3nt: TGTGCCAGCAGCTTAACTAGGGACCACACGGCCAACGTCCTGACTTTC; CDR3aa: CASSLTRDHTANVLTF
abundance: NA; d_gene: NA; v_gene: TRBV27; j_gene: TRBJ1-3; CDR3nt: TGTGCCAGCAGTTTCGTACCCGTCGGACAGTTTGGAAACACCATATATTTT; CDR3aa: CASSFVPVGQFGNTIYF
abundance: NA; d_gene: NA; v_gene: TRBV20-1; j_gene: TRBJ2-3; CDR3nt: TGCAGTGCTAGTAATCCCCTAACAAGCACAGATACGCAGTATTTT; CDR3aa: CSASNPLTSTDTQYF
abundance: NA; d_gene: TRBD2; v_gene: TRBV7-2; j_gene: TRBJ2-7; CDR3nt: TGTGCCAGCAGCCCGGGACTAGCGGGAATCGAGCAGTACTTC; CDR3aa: CASSPGLAGIEQYF
abundance: NA; d_gene: TRBD1; v_gene: TRBV10-3; j_gene: TRBJ1-2; CDR3nt: TGTGCCATCAGGCGTTCCGGGACAGGGGACGGCTACACCTTC; CDR3aa: CAIRRSGTGDGYTF
abundance: NA; d_gene: NA; v_gene: TRBV4-3; j_gene: TRBJ2-7; CDR3nt: TGCGCCAGCAGCCAAGTGGTGGGCACCTACGAGCAGTACTTC; CDR3aa: CASSQVVGTYEQYF
abundance: NA; d_gene: NA; v_gene: TRBV27; j_gene: TRBJ2-7; CDR3nt: TGTGCCAGCAGTCCCGAAGGTTTCTCCTACGAGCAGTACTTC; CDR3aa: CASSPEGFSYEQYF
abundance: NA; d_gene: NA; v_gene: TRBV7-2; j_gene: TRBJ2-7; CDR3nt: TGTGCCAGCAGAACAGGGCCGAGCTCCTACGAGCAGTACTTC; CDR3aa: CASRTGPSSYEQYF
abundance: NA; d_gene: NA; v_gene: TRBV11-3; j_gene: TRBJ2-7; CDR3nt: TGTGCCAGCAGCTTACAGGGAGGCTACGAGCAGTACTTC; CDR3aa: CASSLQGGYEQYF
abundance: NA; d_gene: TRBD1; v_gene: TRBV5-4; j_gene: TRBJ2-5; CDR3nt: TGTGCCAGCAGCTTGGAGGCAGGGGGCGAGACCCAGTACTTC; CDR3aa: CASSLEAGGETQYF
abundance: NA; d_gene: TRBD2; v_gene: TRBV12-5; j_gene: TRBJ2-6; CDR3nt: TGTGCTAGTGGTTTCAGCGGGGGAGTCCTCTCTGGGGCCAACGTCCTGACTTTC; CDR3aa: CASGFSGGVLSGANVLTF
abundance: NA; d_gene: NA; v_gene: TRBV3-1/TRBV3-2; j_gene: TRBJ1-5; CDR3nt: TGTGCCAGCAGCCAAGCGACGGAAATAAGCAATCAGCCCCAGCATTTT; CDR3aa: CASSQATEISNQPQHF
abundance: NA; d_gene: NA; v_gene: TRBV12-3/TRBV12-4; j_gene: TRBJ1-6; CDR3nt: TGTGCCAGCAGAGTAGGGGCCTCCCTCCACTTT; CDR3aa: CASRVGASLHF
abundance: NA; d_gene: NA; v_gene: TRBV5-1; j_gene: TRBJ1-2; CDR3nt: TGCGCCAGCAGCCCGTCAGGGTTCGGCTACACCTTC; CDR3aa: CASSPSGFGYTF
abundance: NA; d_gene: TRBD2; v_gene: TRBV5-1; j_gene: TRBJ2-2; CDR3nt: TGCGCCAGCAGCTTGTTGCTAGCGGGGGGTCAGACGGTCACCGGGGAGCTGTTTTTT; CDR3aa: CASSLLLAGGQTVTGELFF
abundance: NA; d_gene: TRBD1; v_gene: TRBV5-1; j_gene: TRBJ2-5; CDR3nt: TGCGCCAGCAGAGCCTGGACAGGGGGAGAGACCCAGTACTTC; CDR3aa: CASRAWTGGETQYF
abundance: once; d_gene: NA; v_gene: TRBV19; j_gene: TRBJ2-2; CDR3nt: TGTGCCAGTAGGTTGGGGCAGGGGAGTGCGAACACCGGGGAGCTGTTTTTT; CDR3aa: CASRLGQGSANTGELFF
abundance: NA; d_gene: TRBD2; v_gene: TRBV5-4; j_gene: TRBJ2-7; CDR3nt: TGTGCCAGCAGCTTGCGGGAGGCCTACGAGCAGTACTTC; CDR3aa: CASSLREAYEQYF
abundance: NA; d_gene: NA; v_gene: TRBV18; j_gene: TRBJ2-2; CDR3nt: TGTGCCAGCTCACCCGGGACACTGAACACCGGGGAGCTGTTTTTT; CDR3aa: CASSPGTLNTGELFF
abundance: NA; d_gene: TRBD2; v_gene: TRBV7-7; j_gene: TRBJ2-5; CDR3nt: TGTGCCAGCAGCTTAGGAGGAGCGGGGGGAACAGAGACCCAGTACTTC; CDR3aa: CASSLGGAGGTETQYF
abundance: once; d_gene: NA; v_gene: TRBV3-1/TRBV3-2; j_gene: TRBJ2-2; CDR3nt: TGTGCCAGCAGCCGGGCGGTGAACACCGGGGAGCTGTTTTTT; CDR3aa: CASSRAVNTGELFF
abundance: NA; d_gene: NA; v_gene: TRBV27; j_gene: TRBJ2-1; CDR3nt: TGTGCCAGCAGTTTGGCAGGGAAGATCCTGGCGGAGCAGTTCTTC; CDR3aa: CASSLAGKILAEQFF
abundance: NA; d_gene: TRBD1; v_gene: TRBV28; j_gene: TRBJ1-2; CDR3nt: TGTGCCAGCAGTTCCGGACAGGGGGTTGAACATGGCTACACCTTC; CDR3aa: CASSSGQGVEHGYTF